Each of the 6 T cell receptor beta chains below was sequenced from the same sample in a study of T cell responses to AZD1222 COVID-19 vaccine. The repertoire was sequenced with immunoSEQ multiplex PCR; TCRdb's copy has only in-frame clones and lacks some. Of 200,000 to 250,000 clones listed, about 92% are singletons. Sequenced here: peripheral blood, sampled on day 0 of MenACWY control vaccination. Receptor source: an adult in good health.

The J gene is TRBJ1-2, the V gene TRBV19; 9 nucleotides match TRBD1. This CDR3 has 15 amino acids. The V gene end was trimmed by 5 bases and the J gene end by 4 bases; junction bases not matched to a gene: 8. From germline, CDR1 is LNHDA and CDR2 SQIVND (reference sequence). CDR3 bases: TGTGCCAGTAGTTCTAAACAGGGGGCTGGCTATGGCTACACCTTC. Its protein product is CASSSKQGAGYGYTF. Based on the CDR3 plus reference TRBV19 and TRBJ1-2, the full variable domain is DGGITQSPKYLFRKEGQNVTLSCEQNLNHDAMYWYRQDPGQGLRLIYYSQIVNDFQKGDIAEGYSVSREKKESFPLTVTSAQKNPTAFYLCASSSKQGAGYGYTFGSGTRLTVV.

The genes are TRBV9 and TRBJ2-1; a possible D gene is TRBD2 (7 bases). Germline assignment: CDR1 SGDLS and CDR2 YYNGEE. The CDR3 loop spans 18 amino acids. The ends were cut back, 2 bases at V and 7 bases at J, with 25 bases in the middle. The CDR3 nucleotides are TGTGCCAGCAGCGTTTCTGGATTTGGGGGGGCGAGGTTAAATGAGCAGTTCTTC. Translation gives CASSVSGFGGARLNEQFF.

The chain recombines TRBV5-6 with TRBJ1-2, with 7 bases identical to TRBD1. The ends lost 0 bases at V and 10 bases at J; junction bases unmatched: 3. The CDR3 runs to 12 residues. The germline V gene has CDR1 SGHDT and CDR2 YYEEEE. CDR3 DNA sequence: TGTGCCAGCAGCTTGGCCAGGGGGGACTACACCTTC. Its translation: CASSLARGDYTF. The variable domain in full, with the rest retrieved from reference TRBV5-6 and TRBJ1-2, is DAGVTQSPTHLIKTRGQQVTLRCSPKSGHDTVSWYQQALGQGPQFIFQYYEEEERQRGNFPDRFSGHQFPNYSSELNVNALLLGDSALYLCASSLARGDYTFGSGTRLTVV.

The rearrangement joins TRBV5-5 to TRBJ2-6, with unresolved D. The germline V gene has CDR1 SGHKS and CDR2 YYEKEE (reference sequence). The CDR3 contains 17 residues. V was trimmed by 0 bases and J by 0 bases, leaving 10 bases between them. The CDR3 DNA sequence: TGTGCCAGCAGCTTGGCCGGTAGGGTCTCTGGGGCCAACGTCCTGACTTTC. Encoded protein: CASSLAGRVSGANVLTF.

The chain is built from TRBV4-2 and TRBJ1-4; D is ambiguous. Per germline, CDR1 LGHNA and CDR2 YNFKEQ. Deletions cut 0 bases from V and 5 bases from J, with 10 bases between. This CDR3 has 15 amino acids. CDR3 nucleotides: TGTGCCAGCAGCCAAGATGGGCAGGCAAATGAAAAACTGTTTTTT. It translates to CASSQDGQANEKLFF.

This chain connects TRBV11-2 to TRBJ1-2; TRBD1 matches at 7 bases. From germline, CDR1 is SGHAT and CDR2 FQNNGV. V dropped 5 bases and J dropped 4; count of bases not matched to a gene: 10. There are 15 residues in the CDR3. CDR3 sequence (DNA): TGTGCCAGCAGCGATCTCAGGGGGGGAAGCTATGGCTACACCTTC. As protein: CASSDLRGGSYGYTF.